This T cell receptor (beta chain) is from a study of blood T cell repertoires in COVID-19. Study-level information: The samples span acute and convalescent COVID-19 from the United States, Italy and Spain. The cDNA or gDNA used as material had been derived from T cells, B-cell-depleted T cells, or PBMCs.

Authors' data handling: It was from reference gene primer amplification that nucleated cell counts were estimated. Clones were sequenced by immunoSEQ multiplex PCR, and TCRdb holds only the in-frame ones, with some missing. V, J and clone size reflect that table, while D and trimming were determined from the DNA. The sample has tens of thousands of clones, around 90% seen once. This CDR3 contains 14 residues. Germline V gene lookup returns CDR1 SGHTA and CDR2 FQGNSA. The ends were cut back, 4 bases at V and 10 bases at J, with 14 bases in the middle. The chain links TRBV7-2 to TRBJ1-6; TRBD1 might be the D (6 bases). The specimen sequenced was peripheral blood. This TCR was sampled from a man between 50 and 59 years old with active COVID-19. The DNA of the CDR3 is TGTGCCAGCAGCTCATGGGGCCAGGGGTCACCCCTCCACTTT. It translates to CASSSWGQGSPLHF.